This record looks at one T cell receptor beta chain sequence and its context. Antigen unknown. Germline is not matched at one junction end, which may reflect a read error. The PCR made use of 60 Vbeta and 13 Jbeta primers. The assay was immunoSEQ multiplex PCR, and TCRdb's table has in-frame clones only and misses some. Among 150,000 or so clones listed, around four fifths were seen once. This entry comes from a study of cytomegalovirus exposure and HLA in healthy donors. Study-wide results and caveats: Among immune exposure information, only CMV serostatus was available.

Whereas donors were nominally healthy upon sampling, unrecorded immune exposures were probable. The CDR3 sequence is 16 residues long. Germline CDR1 reads LNHNV; CDR2 reads YYDKDF (reference sequence). The sequenced material came from PBMCs. The origin of this receptor is a man in his thirties or forties in good health and CMV-seropositive. The chain links TRBV15 to TRBJ1-6; D perhaps matches TRBD1 (5 bases). For the CDR3, the DNA is TGTGCCACCCGCAGAGAGGGAGGGACGGGTTCTTCACCCCTCCACTTT. It encodes CATRREGGTGSSPLHF.